This T cell receptor (beta chain) was obtained from a study of blood T cell repertoires in COVID-19. The CDR3 has 15 amino acids. Germline V gene sequence: CDR1 KGHSH, CDR2 LQKENI. With V trimmed by 4 bases and J by 3 bases, 6 bases remained unmatched. Study processing details: Reference gene primer amplification in the assay estimated nucleated cell counts. The repertoire was sequenced with immunoSEQ multiplex PCR; TCRdb's copy has only in-frame clones and lacks some. V and J calls and clone size follow that table, whereas D and trimming were derived from the DNA. This sample has tens of thousands of clones, with roughly 85% found just once.

The chain links TRBV18 to TRBJ1-1; 9 nucleotides agree with TRBD1. This receptor was taken from a human donor in a cohort sampled during active COVID-19. The sequencing input was peripheral blood. The CDR3 nucleotides are TGTGCCAGCTCACAATCACAGGGGGCTGACACTGAAGCTTTCTTT. Its translation: CASSQSQGADTEAFF.